The clone carrying this TCR beta chain appeared a few times. The antigen remains undetermined. A single record per CDR3 protein comes from TCRdb applying MiXCR to the 5' RACE reads. Among approximately 250,000 distinct CDR3 sequences listed, approximately 15% were seen once. This entry is derived from a study of T-cell memory formation after mild COVID-19. Background on the study: The study found TCR clusters largely donor specific.

General observations from the study: Second-wave clones peaking on day 37 lacked confirmed SARS-CoV-2 specificity.

Germline values: CDR1 SGHAT, CDR2 FQNNGV. The CDR3 loop spans 15 amino acids. Deletions cut 5 bases from V and 1 base from J, with 14 bases between. The chain couples TRBV11-2 to TRBJ2-5; tentatively, D is TRBD2 (6 bases). Sequencing was done on a sample of PBMCs or a T cell subset sorted from them (not recorded which). This receptor was taken from an adult woman who had mild COVID-19 (a few samples of this study predate the infection). Cell type and time point are not known. The CDR3: CASSLGGGFQETQYF. The CDR3 DNA sequence: TGTGCCAGCAGCCTTGGGGGAGGTTTCCAAGAGACCCAGTACTTC.